In this sample, the clone carrying this TCR beta chain turned up a few times. Antigen unknown. TCRdb keeps only in-frame clones here, not all; method: immunoSEQ multiplex PCR. In the table there are around 250,000 clones, 93% of which are singletons. The data were obtained in a study of T cell responses to AZD1222 COVID-19 vaccine. Study overall: Recipients boosted at about 4 weeks or about 12 weeks are pooled.

General study points: CD4 TCRs linked to vaccination spanned spike, dominating at 160-218 and 743-854. Of spike-specific TCRs, nearly half reportedly target regions left unmutated in variants. Every sample of the repertoires postdated the peak T cell response.

The CDR3 contains 16 residues. The germline V gene has CDR1 SGHDN and CDR2 FVKESK. Trimming took off 6 bases at V and 2 bases at J, with 17 bases between the two ends. The chain is built from TRBV14 and TRBJ1-5, with D possibly being TRBD1 (6 bases). The source was peripheral blood, collected on day 0 of AZD1222 vaccination. This clonotype was obtained from an adult in good health. DNA of the CDR3: TGTGCCAGCAGACCACAGGGAGGAATCCGCAATCAGCCCCAGCATTTT. As protein: CASRPQGGIRNQPQHF.